This T cell receptor (beta chain) was retrieved from a study of shared clonotypes between healthy human individuals. Study information: Per-donor plates numbered three CD4 naive, three CD4 memory, two CD8 naive and one CD8 memory. Overall study findings and caveats: Only blood was sampled, and tissue TCR repertoires likely differ from blood ones.

CDR1 and CDR2 from the germline V gene are ENHRY and SYGVKD. With V trimmed by 0 bases and J by 5 bases, 6 bases remained unmatched. The CDR3 runs 16 residues. Notes on this clone: Its antigen is unidentified.

Original processing notes: Quality scores were absent from the junction-only immunoSEQ sequences, so filtering differed. Data came from immunoSEQ multiplex PCR; TCRdb stores just in-frame clones and leaves some out. V, J and clone size were drawn from that table, and D and trimming were deduced from the DNA. The table shows around 2,000,000 clones, with 90% to 95% occurring only once. The source of this sequence is a man younger than 35 in good health. What was sequenced was naive CD4+ T cells sorted from blood. Regarding subset: CD45RA+ positively selected. The chain uses TRBV10-3 and TRBJ2-7; TRBD2 matches 11 bases. This chain's CDR3 is CAISESSGRASNEQYF. DNA of the CDR3: TGTGCCATCAGTGAGTCTAGCGGGAGGGCCTCTAACGAGCAGTACTTC.